Listed here is a single T cell receptor beta chain. The antigen remains unidentified. The CDR3 runs to 11 residues. CDR1 is SQVTM, CDR2 ANQGSEA, per germline. V dropped 0 bases and J dropped 13 bases, with 9 bases sitting between them. The data stem from a study of shared clonotypes between healthy human individuals. Across the study: The plates for each donor numbered three CD4 naive, three CD4 memory, two CD8 naive and one CD8 memory. Study results and limitations: The generation probabilities recorded for non-shared clonotypes fell below those of clonotypes shared by all four donors.

Each cell subset's genomic DNA was divided evenly among several immunoSEQ plates. Profiling relied on immunoSEQ multiplex PCR, and the TCRdb table lists in-frame clones only, not all of them. The sample has 650,000 to 750,000 clones; roughly 78% are singletons. The receptor was derived from a woman between 25 and 40 years old in good health. Sequencing was done on a sample of memory CD4+ T cells sorted from blood. Subset noted: CD45RA-negative fraction. This chain uses TRBV29-1 with TRBJ2-2; TRBD2 might be the D (5 bases). CDR3 DNA: TGCAGCGTTGAAGAAACCCGGGGGCTGTTTTTT. It codes for CSVEETRGLFF.